The 11 T cell receptor beta chains below were found in one sample sequenced in a study of blood T cell repertoires in COVID-19. Data came from immunoSEQ multiplex PCR; TCRdb stores just in-frame clones and leaves some out. This repertoire shows 60,000 to 65,000 clones, more than 60% found once; its top ten account for 4% to 5.5%. Input material: peripheral blood. These receptors came from a human donor in a cohort sampled during active COVID-19.

The chain combines TRBV24-1 with TRBJ2-1, with TRBD2 matching over 7 bases. The CDR3 is 14 residues long. CDR1 is KGHDR, CDR2 SFDVKD, per germline. The junction had 8 bases not matched to a gene; V was cut back by 4 bases and J by 9 bases. Written as DNA, the CDR3 is TGTGCCACCAGTGACCAGAGCGGGACTGCTGAGCAGTTCTTC. It yields the protein CATSDQSGTAEQFF.

This clone came up many times. The chain employs TRBV3-1 (or the pseudogene TRBV3-2) and TRBJ2-7, with D hard to call. V shed 1 base and J shed 6 bases, with 4 bases lying between them. Germline V gives CDR1 LGHDT, CDR2 YNNKEL (reference sequence). The CDR3 runs to 11 residues. CDR3 loop: CASSQAFEQYF. CDR3 nucleotides: TGTGCCAGCAGCCAAGCTTTCGAGCAGTACTTC.

The chain recombines TRBV29-1 with TRBJ2-1, with TRBD1 as a possible D gene (6 bases). CDR1 and CDR2 from the germline V gene are SQVTM and ANQGSEA. There are 13 residues in the CDR3. V lost 6 bases, J lost 6 bases, and 15 bases lay in between. CDR3 in DNA: TGCAGCGTCCGGGACAACCATTTCAATGAGCAGTTCTTC. Encoded protein: CSVRDNHFNEQFF.

This clone has more than one count but fewer than ten. This chain joins TRBV5-8 and TRBJ1-1; D is ambiguous. Germline-derived CDR1 and CDR2 are SGHTS and YDEGEE. V was cut by 3 bases and J by 1 base, with 7 bases left in between. The length of the CDR3 is 13 residues. Here the CDR3 reads CASSYGENTEAFF. In nucleotides, the CDR3 is TGTGCCAGCAGCTACGGGGAGAACACTGAAGCTTTCTTT.

The J gene is TRBJ1-6, the V gene TRBV12-5; 8 bases are shared with TRBD1. CDR3 size: 15 residues. The V and J ends lost 6 bases and 7 bases, in that order; junction bases with no gene match: 8. Looked up from germline, CDR1 is LGHNT and CDR2 is FRNRAP. The chain's CDR3 is CASGPGQVKNSPLHF. CDR3 in DNA: TGTGCTAGTGGACCGGGACAGGTGAAAAATTCACCCCTCCACTTT.

This chain joins TRBV5-1 and TRBJ2-5, with D perhaps matching TRBD2 (7 bases). Germline CDR1 SGHRS, CDR2 YFSETQ. This CDR3 has 15 amino acids. V lost 4 bases, J lost 5 bases, and 18 bases lay in between. CDR3 sequence: CASSVGTRGAETQYF. DNA for the CDR3: TGCGCCAGCAGCGTCGGCACCCGGGGGGCCGAGACCCAGTACTTC.

The chain combines TRBV5-1 with TRBJ1-2; D may be TRBD1 (6 bases). The V gene lost 4 bases and the J gene lost 4 bases, with 20 bases spanning the gap. The CDR3 spans 16 residues. Germline lookup yields CDR1 SGHRS and CDR2 YFSETQ. The CDR3 region has the DNA TGCGCCAGCAGCCAAAATACCGGGACAAGCAGCTATGGCTACACCTTC. This translates into CASSQNTGTSSYGYTF.

V and J are TRBV5-5 and TRBJ2-2; D remains unclear. V shed 0 bases and J shed 1 base, with 7 bases lying between them. The length of the CDR3 is 15 residues. Looked up from germline, CDR1 is SGHKS and CDR2 is YYEKEE (reference sequence). CDR3 sequence reads: CASSLAGQNTGELFF. CDR3 coding DNA: TGTGCCAGCAGCTTGGCCGGTCAGAACACCGGGGAGCTGTTTTTT.

V gene TRBV11-2 combines with J gene TRBJ2-1, with 12 bases lining up with TRBD2. This CDR3 contains 15 residues. The ends lost 4 bases at V and 6 bases at J; junction bases unmatched: 4. Germline V CDR1 and CDR2: SGHAT, FQNNGV. For the CDR3, the DNA is TGTGCCAGCAGCTCGTCTAGCGGGGGGGCCAATGAGCAGTTCTTC. Residues: CASSSSSGGANEQFF.

The chain links TRBV5-1 to TRBJ2-5; D uncertain. Deletions cut 0 bases from V and 2 bases from J, with 8 bases between. Per germline, CDR1 SGHRS and CDR2 YFSETQ. CDR3 size: 14 residues. The CDR3 reads CASSLAVQQETQYF. Written as DNA, the CDR3 is TGCGCCAGCAGCTTGGCCGTGCAGCAAGAGACCCAGTACTTC. Together with reference TRBV5-1 and TRBJ2-5, the CDR3 gives the full variable domain: KAGVTQTPRYLIKTRGQQVTLSCSPISGHRSVSWYQQTPGQGLQFLFEYFSETQRNKGNFPGRFSGRQFSNSRSEMNVSTLELGDSALYLCASSLAVQQETQYFGPGTRLLVL.

This chain connects TRBV11-2 to TRBJ2-1; D perhaps matches TRBD1 (5 bases). V lost 3 bases to trimming and J lost 6 bases, with 6 bases between them. CDR1 and CDR2 (germline): SGHAT, FQNNGV. The CDR3 contains 12 residues. CDR3: CASSFRGNEQFF. Here the CDR3 DNA reads TGTGCCAGCAGCTTTAGGGGCAATGAGCAGTTCTTC.